This entry lists 22 T cell receptor beta chains sequenced from one sample in a study of blood T cell repertoires in COVID-19. Here immunoSEQ multiplex PCR was the method, and the copy in TCRdb shows in-frame clones only, minus some. The sample lists hundreds of thousands of clones, 85% to 90% occurring once. The source material was PBMCs or T cells enriched from blood (not recorded which). These receptors were obtained from a man younger than 35 who had recovered from COVID-19.

The chain combines TRBV5-6 with TRBJ1-4; 10 positions agree with TRBD1. Per the germline V gene, CDR1 is SGHDT and CDR2 is YYEEEE. Trimming took 4 bases from V and 0 from J; bases not matched to a gene: 6. The CDR3 has 17 amino acids. The CDR3 DNA sequence: TGTGCCAGCAGCCTCGGGACAGGGGCAACAACTAATGAAAAACTGTTTTTT. It encodes CASSLGTGATTNEKLFF.

The chain couples TRBV19 to TRBJ1-2, with TRBD1 matching 7 bases. There are 14 residues in the CDR3. The germline CDR1 and CDR2 sequences are LNHDA and SQIVND (reference sequence). The junction had 1 base not matched to a gene; V was cut back by 3 bases and J by 0 bases. The CDR3 coding sequence is TGTGCCAGTAGTATGGGGACAGCTAACTATGGCTACACCTTC. It specifies CASSMGTANYGYTF.

The V and J genes are TRBV19 and TRBJ2-2; tentatively, D is TRBD2 (6 bases). CDR1 is LNHDA, CDR2 SQIVND, per germline (reference sequence). CDR3 length: 17 residues. The V end lost 1 base, the J end lost 3 bases, and 15 bases lay between the germline ends. Written as DNA, the CDR3 is TGTGCCAGTAGTATAGTCTCGGCGGGGAGGCACACCGGGGAGCTGTTTTTT. This translates into CASSIVSAGRHTGELFF.

The V gene is TRBV19, the J gene TRBJ2-2; 11 nucleotides match TRBD2. Germline CDR1 and CDR2: LNHDA and SQIVND (reference sequence). V gave up 7 bases and J gave up 4 bases; unmatched junction bases: 8. The CDR3 length is 16 residues. The CDR3 region has the DNA TGTGCCAGTAAGGGTAGCGGGGGGGCCGGCACCGGGGAGCTGTTTTTT. This codes for CASKGSGGAGTGELFF.

This clone was counted a single time. This rearrangement joins TRBV10-3 to TRBJ2-2; TRBD1 matches at 8 bases. Germline-derived CDR1 and CDR2 are ENHRY and SYGVKD. This CDR3 contains 15 residues. The V and J ends lost 0 bases and 8 bases, in that order; junction bases with no gene match: 5. The CDR3 sequence is CAISESGQDGGELFF. The CDR3 DNA follows: TGTGCCATCAGTGAGTCGGGACAGGATGGGGGGGAGCTGTTTTTT.

The V and J genes are TRBV11-3 and TRBJ1-1; maybe TRBD1 (5 bases). Trimming stripped 5 bases from V and 5 bases from J, with 12 bases between. From germline, CDR1 is SGHNT and CDR2 YENEEA. The CDR3 has 13 amino acids. CDR3 sequence (DNA): TGTGCCAGCAGCAAGGACCGGGGGACTGAAGCTTTCTTT. Its translation: CASSKDRGTEAFF.

This clone appeared a single time. The gene calls are TRBV6-5 and TRBJ2-3, with a weak D call TRBD2 (6 bases). Germline lookup yields CDR1 MNHEY and CDR2 SVGAGI. V was shortened by 0 bases and J by 2 bases, with 9 bases between the two germline ends. The CDR3 has 15 amino acids. The CDR3 region has the DNA TGTGCCAGCAGTTACTCGATAGCGGTCACAGATACGCAGTATTTT. This codes for CASSYSIAVTDTQYF.

The chain has TRBV6-1 and TRBJ2-4; tentative D call: TRBD2 (7 bases). In germline, CDR1 is MNHNS, CDR2 SASEGT. V was cut by 0 bases and J by 1 base, with 10 bases left in between. The CDR3 totals 16 residues. CDR3 coding DNA: TGTGCCAGCAGTGAAGCGGGGAGGGGGGCCAAAAACATTCAGTACTTC. It is translated as CASSEAGRGAKNIQYF.

The chain has TRBV7-2 and TRBJ2-3; TRBD1 is a possible D gene (5 bases). Trimming took off 2 bases at V and 0 bases at J, with 9 bases between the two ends. The CDR3 is 15 residues long. Germline CDR1 is SGHTA and CDR2 is FQGNSA. The DNA of the CDR3 is TGTGCCAGCAGCTTAATGGGGCATAGCACAGATACGCAGTATTTT. As protein: CASSLMGHSTDTQYF.

The rearrangement links TRBV7-3 to TRBJ2-2, with D possibly being TRBD1 (6 bases). The CDR3 is 16 residues long. Germline V gene sequence: CDR1 SGHTA, CDR2 FQGTGA. The ends were cut back, 5 bases at V and 5 bases at J, with 18 bases in the middle. The CDR3 region has the DNA TGTGCCAGCAGCCCCCCTGGGGGCAGGGTAACCGGGGAGCTGTTTTTT. It yields the protein CASSPPGGRVTGELFF.

CDR3 DNA sequence: TGTGCCAGCAGCCTTCTAGTCGGGGAGCTGTTTTTT. It specifies CASSLLVGELFF. V usage is TRBV27 and J usage is TRBJ2-2; D gene uncertain. The germline V gene has CDR1 MNHEY and CDR2 SMNVEV (reference sequence). This CDR3 region has 12 residues. V lost 6 bases and J lost 7, with 9 bases in between.

This rearrangement joins TRBV5-4 to TRBJ1-1; 11 positions match TRBD1. Germline V gene sequence: CDR1 SGHNT, CDR2 YYREEE (reference sequence). This CDR3 has 15 amino acids. V was clipped by 5 bases and J by 5 bases; unmatched bases: 8. The CDR3 DNA sequence: TGTGCCAGCAGAAACGGGACAGGGGGAAGAACTGAAGCTTTCTTT. This sequence encodes CASRNGTGGRTEAFF.

V usage is TRBV7-2 and J usage is TRBJ2-2; unclear D gene. In germline, CDR1 is SGHTA, CDR2 FQGNSA. V was shortened by 8 bases and J by 1 base, with 17 bases between the two germline ends. CDR3 size: 16 residues. Written as DNA, the CDR3 is TGTGCCAGCCGAAACGGAAGGTCGGGGAACACCGGGGAGCTGTTTTTT. Translating gives CASRNGRSGNTGELFF.

This clone was detected only once. This chain connects TRBV25-1 to TRBJ1-6; no clear D. In germline, CDR1 is MGHDK, CDR2 SYGVNS. V dropped 5 bases and J dropped 9 bases, with 11 bases sitting between them. The CDR3 runs to 13 residues. CDR3 DNA: TGTGCCAGCAGTACCCCCCGGAGTTCACCCCTCCACTTT. Translated, it gives CASSTPRSSPLHF. Drawing the rest from reference TRBV25-1 and TRBJ1-6, the complete variable domain is EADIYQTPRYLVIGTGKKITLECSQTMGHDKMYWYQQDPGMELHLIHYSYGVNSTEKGDLSSESTVSRIRTEHFPLTLESARPSHTSQYLCASSTPRSSPLHFGNGTRLTVT.

The chain combines TRBV19 with TRBJ1-3, with D possibly TRBD1 on 5 matching bases. Per the germline V gene, CDR1 is LNHDA and CDR2 is SQIVND (reference sequence). V lost 5 bases and J lost 0, with 11 bases in between. This CDR3 comprises 15 residues. The CDR3 loop reads CASSGQGGSGNTIYF. CDR3 nucleotide sequence: TGTGCCAGTAGTGGGCAGGGAGGCTCTGGAAACACCATATATTTT.

J is TRBJ1-2 and V is TRBV6-5; tentative D call: TRBD1 (6 bases). The germline V gene encodes CDR1 MNHEY and CDR2 SVGAGI. V dropped 2 bases and J dropped 6 bases, with 16 bases sitting between them. The CDR3 is 15 amino acids. The CDR3 nucleotides read TGTGCCAGCAGTTACGCTCCACAACAGGGCCATGGCTACACCTTC. It specifies CASSYAPQQGHGYTF.

The genes are TRBV6-1 and TRBJ2-6; D possibly corresponds to TRBD2 (7 bases). The CDR3 spans 16 residues. CDR1 is MNHNS and CDR2 is SASEGT in the germline V gene. V was clipped by 3 bases and J by 2 bases, with 11 bases between them. CDR3 in DNA: TGTGCCAGCAGTGAGAGGGGGGGAGCTGGGGCCAACGTCCTGACTTTC. Translated: CASSERGGAGANVLTF.

The chain carries TRBV4-1 and TRBJ1-6, with D possibly matching TRBD1 (5 bases). This CDR3 is built from 15 residues. The V end was cut by 2 bases, the J end by 6 bases, with 11 bases between. CDR1 is MGHRA, CDR2 YSYEKL, per germline. The CDR3 sequence: CASSQITGGNSPLHF. DNA of the CDR3: TGCGCCAGCAGCCAAATTACGGGGGGTAATTCACCCCTCCACTTT.

V usage is TRBV28 and J usage is TRBJ2-1; 8 nucleotides align to TRBD2. CDR3 size: 16 residues. Unmatched junction bases numbered 11, after V lost 2 bases and J lost 8 bases. The germline gives CDR1 MDHEN, CDR2 SYDVKM. The CDR3 loop reads CASSLGNLAGGDEQFF. CDR3 in DNA: TGTGCCAGCAGTTTAGGAAATCTGGCGGGAGGCGATGAGCAGTTCTTC.

V usage is TRBV29-1 and J usage is TRBJ1-1, with TRBD1 identical over 8 bases. Losses at the gene ends were 7 bases for V and 7 bases for J; bases not matched to a gene: 5. CDR1 is SQVTM, CDR2 ANQGSEA, per germline. CDR3 length: 11 amino acids. This CDR3 is CSDDRGGEAFF. The CDR3 nucleotides read TGCAGCGACGACAGGGGTGGTGAAGCTTTCTTT.

The chain has TRBV6-5 and TRBJ2-7; 10 nucleotides align to TRBD2. Germline V gives CDR1 MNHEY, CDR2 SVGAGI. This CDR3 has 14 residues. Trimming took 6 bases from V and 2 from J; bases not matched to a gene: 4. For the CDR3, the DNA is TGTGCCAGCAGAAGTAGCGGGGGGACCTACGAGCAGTACTTC. This sequence encodes CASRSSGGTYEQYF.

V is TRBV10-2 and J is TRBJ2-3, with D perhaps matching TRBD2 (5 bases). The CDR3 spans 15 residues. V gave up 6 bases and J gave up 3 bases, with 16 bases separating them. The germline V gene encodes CDR1 WSHSY and CDR2 SAAADI. The CDR3 nucleotides read TGCGCCAGCAGGGAGCTAGCCGGTGCGACAGATACGCAGTATTTT. This sequence encodes CASRELAGATDTQYF.